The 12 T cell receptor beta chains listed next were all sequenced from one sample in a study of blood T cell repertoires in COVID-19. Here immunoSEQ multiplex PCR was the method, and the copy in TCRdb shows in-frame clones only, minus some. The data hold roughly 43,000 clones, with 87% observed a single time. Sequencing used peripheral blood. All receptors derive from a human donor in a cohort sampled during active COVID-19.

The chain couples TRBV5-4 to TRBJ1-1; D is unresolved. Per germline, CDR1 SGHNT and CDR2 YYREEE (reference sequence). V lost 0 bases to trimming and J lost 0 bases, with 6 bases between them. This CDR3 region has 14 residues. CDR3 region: CASSLGQMNTEAFF. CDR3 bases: TGTGCCAGCAGCTTGGGTCAAATGAACACTGAAGCTTTCTTT. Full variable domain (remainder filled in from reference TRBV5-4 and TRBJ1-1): ETGVTQSPTHLIKTRGQQVTLRCSSQSGHNTVSWYQQALGQGPQFIFQYYREEENGRGNFPPRFSGLQFPNYSSELNVNALELDDSALYLCASSLGQMNTEAFFGQGTRLTVV.

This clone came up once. The CDR3 region is CASSYSHGTSGTPNTGELFF. The CDR3, as DNA: TGTGCCAGCAGTTACTCGCACGGGACTAGCGGGACTCCGAACACCGGGGAGCTGTTTTTT. The gene calls are TRBV6-8 and TRBJ2-2; 13 bases match TRBD2. Losses at the gene ends were 0 bases for V and 0 bases for J; bases not matched to a gene: 7. Germline V gives CDR1 MNHGY, CDR2 SAAAGT. The CDR3 is made up of 20 amino acids.

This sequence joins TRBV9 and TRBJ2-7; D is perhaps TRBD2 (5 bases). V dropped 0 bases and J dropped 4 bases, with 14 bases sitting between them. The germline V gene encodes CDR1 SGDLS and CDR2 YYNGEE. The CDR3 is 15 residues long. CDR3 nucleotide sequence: TGTGCCAGCAGCGTAGGGGTGGGAGAGGAATACGAGCAGTACTTC. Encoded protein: CASSVGVGEEYEQYF.

CDR3 bases: TGTGCTGTCGGGGGGCCCCCAGAGACCCAGTACTTC. Translating it yields CAVGGPPETQYF. The chain uses TRBV30 and TRBJ2-5, with D possibly matching TRBD2 (7 bases). CDR3 size: 12 residues. Per germline, CDR1 GTSNPN and CDR2 SVGIG (reference sequence).

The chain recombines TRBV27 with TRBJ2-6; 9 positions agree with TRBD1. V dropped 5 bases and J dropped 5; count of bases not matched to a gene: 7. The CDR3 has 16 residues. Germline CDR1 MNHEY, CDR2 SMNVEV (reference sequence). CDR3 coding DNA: TGTGCCAGCAGTGGGGGACAGGGAAAAAGGGCCAACGTCCTGACTTTC. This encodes CASSGGQGKRANVLTF.

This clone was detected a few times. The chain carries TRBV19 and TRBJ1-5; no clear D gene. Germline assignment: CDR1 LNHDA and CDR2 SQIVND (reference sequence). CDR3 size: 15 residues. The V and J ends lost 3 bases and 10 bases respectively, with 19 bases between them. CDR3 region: CASSISPREGRPQHF. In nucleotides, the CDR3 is TGTGCCAGTAGTATTTCCCCACGGGAGGGAAGACCCCAGCATTTT.

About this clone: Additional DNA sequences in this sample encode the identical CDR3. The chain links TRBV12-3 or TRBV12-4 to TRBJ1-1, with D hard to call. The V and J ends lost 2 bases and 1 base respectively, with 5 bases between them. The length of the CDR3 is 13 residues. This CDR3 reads CASSLQENTEAFF. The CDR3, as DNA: TGTGCCAGCAGTTTACAGGAGAACACTGAAGCTTTCTTT.

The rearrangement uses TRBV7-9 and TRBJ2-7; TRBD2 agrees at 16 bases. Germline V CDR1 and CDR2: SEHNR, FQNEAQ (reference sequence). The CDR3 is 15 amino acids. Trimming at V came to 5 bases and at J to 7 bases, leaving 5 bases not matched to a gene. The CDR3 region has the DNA TGTGCCAGCAGCCCCTGGGGACTAGCGGGAGGGGAGCAGTACTTC. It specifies CASSPWGLAGGEQYF. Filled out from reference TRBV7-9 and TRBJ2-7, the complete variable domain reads DTGVSQNPRHKITKRGQNVTFRCDPISEHNRLYWYRQTLGQGPEFLTYFQNEAQLEKSRLLSDRFSAERPKGSFSTLEIQRTEQGDSAMYLCASSPWGLAGGEQYFGPGTRLTVT.

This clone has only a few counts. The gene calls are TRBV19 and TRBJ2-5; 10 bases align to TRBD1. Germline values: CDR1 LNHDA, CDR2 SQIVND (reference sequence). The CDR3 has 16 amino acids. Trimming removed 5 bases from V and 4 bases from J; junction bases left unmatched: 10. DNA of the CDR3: TGTGCCAGTAGTGGGAAAGGACAGGGGGACGGAGAGACCCAGTACTTC. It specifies CASSGKGQGDGETQYF. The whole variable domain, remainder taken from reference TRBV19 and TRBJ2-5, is DGGITQSPKYLFRKEGQNVTLSCEQNLNHDAMYWYRQDPGQGLRLIYYSQIVNDFQKGDIAEGYSVSREKKESFPLTVTSAQKNPTAFYLCASSGKGQGDGETQYFGPGTRLLVL.

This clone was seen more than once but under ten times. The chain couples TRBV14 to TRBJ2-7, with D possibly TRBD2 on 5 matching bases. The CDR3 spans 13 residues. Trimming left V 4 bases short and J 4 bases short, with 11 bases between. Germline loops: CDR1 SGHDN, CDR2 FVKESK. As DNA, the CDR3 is TGTGCCAGCAGCCTCCGGACGGGGTACGAGCAGTACTTC. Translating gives CASSLRTGYEQYF.

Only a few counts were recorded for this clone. For the CDR3, the DNA is TGCGCCACTACTAGCGATAACACCTACGAGCAGTACTTC. Translation gives CATTSDNTYEQYF. The chain is built from TRBV10-2 and TRBJ2-7; 7 nucleotides agree with TRBD2. V trimming: 10 bases; J trimming: 2 bases; junction bases outside the gene matches: 8. The CDR3 sequence is 13 residues long. Germline V gives CDR1 WSHSY, CDR2 SAAADI.

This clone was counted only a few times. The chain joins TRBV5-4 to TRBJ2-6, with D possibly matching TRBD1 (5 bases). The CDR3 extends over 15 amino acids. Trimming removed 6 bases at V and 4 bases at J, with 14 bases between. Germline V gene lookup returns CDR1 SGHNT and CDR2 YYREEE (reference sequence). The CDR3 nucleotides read TGTGCCAGCACCTTTCAGGGCACCGGGGCCAACGTCCTGACTTTC. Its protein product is CASTFQGTGANVLTF. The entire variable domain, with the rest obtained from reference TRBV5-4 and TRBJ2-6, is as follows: ETGVTQSPTHLIKTRGQQVTLRCSSQSGHNTVSWYQQALGQGPQFIFQYYREEENGRGNFPPRFSGLQFPNYSSELNVNALELDDSALYLCASTFQGTGANVLTFGAGSRLTVL.